A selection of T cell receptor beta chains follows, all from one sample in a study of control samples from healthy donors and cancer patients. The method was immunoSEQ multiplex PCR; TCRdb's version includes in-frame clones alone and lacks a portion of them. The repertoire holds over 100,000 clones, with about nine tenths as singletons. Sequenced material: blood. Receptors were obtained from a human donor in good health. The donor label of this sample is uncertain. CDR3s include the opening cysteine and the closing phenylalanine or tryptophan. Each record gives: clone size, V gene, J gene, CDR3 protein. Clone size is shown for a subset of rows, as once, few, many or a class of expanded clone.

clone_size: .
v_call: TRBV6-5
j_call: TRBJ2-7
cdr3_aa: CASSARGPYEQYF

clone_size: once
v_call: TRBV7-2
j_call: TRBJ1-1
cdr3_aa: CASSLHSTNTEAFF

clone_size: .
v_call: TRBV10-3
j_call: TRBJ2-2
cdr3_aa: CAISVGGTGELFF

clone_size: .
v_call: TRBV10-2
j_call: TRBJ2-1
cdr3_aa: CASSEFGQGAKGSGEQFF

clone_size: .
v_call: TRBV3-1/TRBV3-2
j_call: TRBJ2-1
cdr3_aa: CASSQIYSSYNEQFF

clone_size: .
v_call: TRBV28
j_call: TRBJ1-1
cdr3_aa: CASSYRQGHRNTEAFF

clone_size: .
v_call: TRBV6-4
j_call: TRBJ1-1
cdr3_aa: CASSDTDRGTEAFF

clone_size: .
v_call: TRBV12-3/TRBV12-4
j_call: TRBJ2-7
cdr3_aa: CASSLSPYEQYF

clone_size: once
v_call: TRBV7-8
j_call: TRBJ2-2
cdr3_aa: CASAGAGANTGELFF

clone_size: .
v_call: TRBV10-3
j_call: TRBJ1-5
cdr3_aa: CAISGDPGQGNSNQPQHF

clone_size: .
v_call: TRBV5-5
j_call: TRBJ2-7
cdr3_aa: CASSFRQGLLSYEQYF

clone_size: .
v_call: TRBV5-5
j_call: TRBJ2-3
cdr3_aa: CASSLGADTQYF

clone_size: .
v_call: TRBV19
j_call: TRBJ1-2
cdr3_aa: CASSPGQNLAGYTF

clone_size: .
v_call: TRBV3-1/TRBV3-2
j_call: TRBJ2-5
cdr3_aa: CASSQEGIRETQYF

clone_size: .
v_call: TRBV14
j_call: TRBJ2-1
cdr3_aa: CASSQGRGGYNEQFF

clone_size: .
v_call: TRBV11-2
j_call: TRBJ2-1
cdr3_aa: CASSSNRIELEQFF

clone_size: .
v_call: TRBV12-3/TRBV12-4
j_call: TRBJ1-1
cdr3_aa: CASRPGTRFEAFF

clone_size: .
v_call: TRBV5-1
j_call: TRBJ1-3
cdr3_aa: CASSMGVGGNTIYF

clone_size: .
v_call: TRBV19
j_call: TRBJ1-2
cdr3_aa: CASSQTGTDYFVYGYTF

clone_size: once
v_call: TRBV5-1
j_call: TRBJ2-1
cdr3_aa: CASSELAGGREQFF

clone_size: .
v_call: TRBV28
j_call: TRBJ1-3
cdr3_aa: CASSFLRTAGNTIYF

clone_size: .
v_call: TRBV19
j_call: TRBJ2-5
cdr3_aa: CASGGTQETQYF

clone_size: few
v_call: TRBV6-2/TRBV6-3
j_call: TRBJ2-6
cdr3_aa: CASSYWMAGANVLTF

clone_size: few
v_call: TRBV19
j_call: TRBJ2-7
cdr3_aa: CASSLRDRVGYEQYF

clone_size: .
v_call: TRBV5-5
j_call: TRBJ1-4
cdr3_aa: CASSCHGTAEKLFF

clone_size: .
v_call: TRBV6-6
j_call: TRBJ1-6
cdr3_aa: CASSYSTNSPLHF

clone_size: .
v_call: TRBV5-4
j_call: TRBJ1-1
cdr3_aa: CASSLDLGRNTEAFF

clone_size: .
v_call: TRBV19
j_call: TRBJ1-1
cdr3_aa: CASGAGQSIMNTEAFF